Given below is one T cell receptor beta chain in context. Its antigen is not identified. The assay ran at deep level. The method was immunoSEQ multiplex PCR; TCRdb's version includes in-frame clones alone and lacks a portion of them. The sample consists of about 2.3 million clones, roughly 93% of them appearing once. The data belong to a study of shared clonotypes between healthy human individuals. With V trimmed by 6 bases and J by 3 bases, 18 bases remained unmatched. The CDR3 length is 18 residues. Germline V CDR1 and CDR2: SGHTA, FQGNSA. CD4+ cells were split into CD45RA+ naive and CD45RA-negative memory subsets. Notes on the study in general: Represented diversity (both genetic and exposure-history) was limited by the small number of donors. Naive CD4 clonotypes overlapped across a handful of donors at roughly 4.5%.

The chain combines TRBV7-2 with TRBJ2-7, with TRBD1 identical over 9 bases. This receptor was obtained from a man aged 18 to 35 in good health. Some clones in this sample may be carry-over from other donors' samples. The sequenced material came from naive CD4+ T cells from PBMCs. The subset here: CD45RA+ positively selected. CDR3 loop: CASSSKGQGLIGFYEQYF. For the CDR3, the DNA is TGTGCCAGCAGTTCCAAGGGACAGGGATTGATTGGATTCTACGAGCAGTACTTC.